The 32 T cell receptor beta chains reported below all come from one sample, sequenced in a study of technical replicates of blood from a few donors. Assay: immunoSEQ multiplex PCR; the TCRdb copy retains only in-frame clones and omits some. The data hold around 61,000 clones, with about 86% observed a single time. Sequenced: PBMCs. The origin of the receptors is a human donor in good health. Some clones in this sample may be carry-over from other donors' samples.

The chain employs TRBV18 and TRBJ2-7; the match to TRBD2 covers 9 bases. In germline, CDR1 is KGHSH, CDR2 LQKENI. J was trimmed by 3 bases and V by 3 bases; bases with no gene match: 9. The CDR3 loop spans 16 amino acids. The CDR3 bases are TGTGCCAGCTCACCCCTCCCCGGGACTAGCAGCTACGAGCAGTACTTC. This encodes CASSPLPGTSSYEQYF.

The chain carries TRBV18 and TRBJ2-5; D is possibly TRBD2 (6 bases). The CDR3 has 15 amino acids. V lost 0 bases to trimming and J lost 3 bases, with 11 bases between them. The germline V gene has CDR1 KGHSH and CDR2 LQKENI. CDR3 nucleotides: TGTGCCAGCTCACCACCGGGGCTAGCGAAAGAGACCCAGTACTTC. Its protein product is CASSPPGLAKETQYF.

V is TRBV7-8 and J is TRBJ2-7; 11 nucleotides line up with TRBD2. The germline V gene encodes CDR1 SGHVS and CDR2 FQNEAQ. CDR3 length: 18 residues. Trimming cost V 0 bases and J 3 bases; bases outside gene matches: 10. The chain's CDR3 is CASSLATSGTWLDYEQYF. The DNA of the CDR3 is TGTGCCAGCAGCTTAGCGACTAGCGGGACGTGGTTAGACTACGAGCAGTACTTC.

The chain uses TRBV4-1 and TRBJ2-7; 8 bases agree with TRBD1. The CDR3 spans 15 residues. Unmatched junction bases numbered 12, after V lost 2 bases and J lost 9 bases. CDR1 MGHRA and CDR2 YSYEKL come from the germline V gene. As DNA, the CDR3 is TGCGCCAGCAGCCAATATTACGGACAGGGAGAAGTGCAGTACTTC. Translation: CASSQYYGQGEVQYF.

This clone appeared a few times. V usage is TRBV6-1 and J usage is TRBJ1-6; TRBD1 matches 8 bases. The junction had 7 bases not matched to a gene; V was cut back by 2 bases and J by 10 bases. Germline V CDR1 and CDR2: MNHNS, SASEGT. The CDR3 sequence is 15 residues long. This CDR3 reads CASSETGGSRSPLHF. The CDR3 DNA reads TGTGCCAGCAGTGAAACAGGGGGAAGTCGATCACCCCTCCACTTT.

The V and J genes are TRBV7-9 and TRBJ2-1, with 10 bases lining up with TRBD2. Germline loops: CDR1 SEHNR, CDR2 FQNEAQ (reference sequence). Germline trimming cut 4 bases from V and 4 bases from J; bases unmatched to any gene: 10. The CDR3 length is 17 residues. CDR3 sequence (DNA): TGTGCCAGCAGCTCGACTAGCGGGTCTAGAGTATACAATGAGCAGTTCTTC. This gives the protein CASSSTSGSRVYNEQFF.

The chain uses TRBV7-3 and TRBJ2-1, with D possibly being TRBD2 (5 bases). The length of the CDR3 is 13 residues. Deletions cut 2 bases from V and 6 bases from J, with 8 bases between. CDR1 is SGHTA, CDR2 FQGTGA, per germline. CDR3 in amino acids: CASSLDYLNEQFF. CDR3 in DNA: TGTGCCAGCAGCTTAGACTACCTCAATGAGCAGTTCTTC. Supplemented by reference TRBV7-3 and TRBJ2-1, the full variable domain reads GAGVSQTPSNKVTEKGKYVELRCDPISGHTALYWYRQSLGQGPEFLIYFQGTGAADDSGLPNDRFFAVRPEGSVSTLKIQRTERGDSAVYLCASSLDYLNEQFFGPGTRLTVL.

A note on this clone: One end of the junction does not line up with germline, which may come from a read error. The rearrangement links TRBV5-4 to TRBJ2-3; D might be TRBD2 (6 bases). The CDR3 is 11 amino acids. Germline V gives CDR1 SGHNT, CDR2 YYREEE (reference sequence). The DNA for the CDR3 is TGTGCCAGCAGCTCGGGACTTTCTTCGGTGTTT. Translated: CASSSGLSSVF.

CDR3 DNA: TGTGCCAGCAGAACCAGGGCCTTGAACACTGAAGCTTTCTTT. This gives the protein CASRTRALNTEAFF. The chain is built from TRBV6-5 and TRBJ1-1; D may be TRBD1 (5 bases). Trimming cost V 6 bases and J 0 bases, with 11 bases left between them. The length of the CDR3 is 14 residues. Germline CDR1 is MNHEY and CDR2 is SVGAGI.

This CDR3 reads CSVAWTSAFSEQYF. CDR3 sequence (DNA): TGCAGCGTTGCCTGGACTAGCGCCTTTAGCGAGCAGTACTTC. J is TRBJ2-7 and V is TRBV29-1; 9 bases line up with TRBD2. The J segment lost 6 bases and the V segment lost 4 bases, leaving 10 bases of the junction unmatched. Germline CDR1 is SQVTM and CDR2 is ANQGSEA. The CDR3 sequence is 14 residues long.

CDR3 in DNA: TGCGCCAGCAGCCAAGATAGAGGCCCCGGCGGCGAAAAACTGTTTTTT. The encoded protein is CASSQDRGPGGEKLFF. The chain has TRBV4-3 and TRBJ1-4; D unclear. Germline V lookup: CDR1 LGHNA, CDR2 YSLEER. This CDR3 is 16 amino acids long. V shed 0 bases and J shed 8 bases, with 16 bases lying between them.

This chain connects TRBV6-6 to TRBJ2-5, with a weak D call TRBD2 (6 bases). V lost 6 bases and J 5 bases, leaving 13 bases between the germline ends. Germline V gene data show CDR1 as MNHNY and CDR2 as SVGAGI (reference sequence). This CDR3 spans 13 amino acids. The CDR3 DNA sequence: TGTGCCAGCAGACCGGGGGACCGGGAGACCCAGTACTTC. This encodes CASRPGDRETQYF.

The chain employs TRBV5-6 and TRBJ2-7, with TRBD2 matching 8 bases. V lost 3 bases to trimming and J lost 7 bases; unmatched junction nucleotides: 12. Germline CDR1 SGHDT, CDR2 YYEEEE. The CDR3 extends over 15 amino acids. CDR3 sequence (DNA): TGTGCCAGCAGCTCACCCCGACTAGCGCTGGGTGAGCAGTACTTC. Translated: CASSSPRLALGEQYF.

In this sample, this clone turned up a few times. V usage is TRBV18 and J usage is TRBJ1-2; 9 nucleotides agree with TRBD1. The CDR3 has 16 residues. Germline V CDR1 and CDR2: KGHSH, LQKENI. V lost 6 bases and J lost 8; bases outside the gene matches: 16. CDR3 in amino acids: CASSGAQGAGVPGYTF. CDR3 nucleotides: TGTGCCAGCTCGGGGGCACAGGGGGCTGGAGTACCCGGCTACACCTTC.

The V and J genes are TRBV7-2 and TRBJ2-2; possible D gene TRBD1, 5 bases. This CDR3 has 16 amino acids. CDR1 SGHTA and CDR2 FQGNSA come from the germline V gene. V was cut by 4 bases and J by 6 bases, with 18 bases left in between. The CDR3 loop reads CASSSNGARAAGELFF. In DNA form, the CDR3 reads TGTGCCAGCAGCTCCAATGGAGCCAGGGCGGCCGGGGAGCTGTTTTTT.

The rearrangement uses TRBV21-1 and TRBJ2-5; the table assigns TRBD2, which was not confirmed against the DNA. TRBV21-1 is a known pseudogene. This CDR3 comprises 14 residues. The CDR3, as DNA: TGTGCCAGCAACCGAGCGGGAGAGTTAGAGACCCAGTACTTC. This encodes CASNRAGELETQYF.

The chain carries TRBV15 and TRBJ1-1; 7 bases match TRBD1. This CDR3 region has 17 residues. The germline V gene encodes CDR1 LNHNV and CDR2 YYDKDF (reference sequence). With 5 bases clipped from V and 0 bases from J, the junction kept 12 bases outside the gene matches. The CDR3 loop is CATSSTGMGPMNTEAFF. The CDR3 DNA follows: TGTGCCACCAGCTCGACAGGGATGGGACCCATGAACACTGAAGCTTTCTTT.

The chain uses TRBV7-3 and TRBJ2-1; 14 bases match TRBD2. There are 16 residues in the CDR3. Germline V gives CDR1 SGHTA, CDR2 FQGTGA. V dropped 5 bases and J dropped 12; count of bases not matched to a gene: 12. The CDR3 DNA reads as TGTGCCAGCAGCAATGGACCGGGACTAGCGGGGGTGAGGCAGTTCTTC. Its protein is CASSNGPGLAGVRQFF.

The gene calls are TRBV30 and TRBJ2-3; D ambiguous. In germline, CDR1 is GTSNPN, CDR2 SVGIG (reference sequence). V was trimmed by 3 bases and J by 2 bases, leaving 9 bases between them. The CDR3 runs 13 residues. The CDR3 DNA sequence: TGTGCCTGGAGCCGAGGTTTCACAGATACGCAGTATTTT. The encoded protein is CAWSRGFTDTQYF. Filled out from reference TRBV30 and TRBJ2-3, the complete variable domain reads SQTIHQWPATLVQPVGSPLSLECTVEGTSNPNLYWYRQAAGRGLQLLFYSVGIGQISSEVPQNLSASRPQDRQFILSSKKLLLSDSGFYLCAWSRGFTDTQYFGPGTRLTVL.

The chain uses TRBV18 and TRBJ1-5, with 8 bases identical to TRBD1. Germline loops: CDR1 KGHSH, CDR2 LQKENI. CDR3 length: 12 residues. The V gene end was trimmed by 6 bases and the J gene end by 6 bases; junction bases not matched to a gene: 1. The CDR3 DNA reads as TGTGCCAGCTCGGACAGGGTTCAGCCCCAGCATTTT. This codes for CASSDRVQPQHF. Full variable domain (remainder filled in from reference TRBV18 and TRBJ1-5): NAGVMQNPRHLVRRRGQEARLRCSPMKGHSHVYWYRQLPEEGLKFMVYLQKENIIDESGMPKERFSAEFPKEGPSILRIQQVVRGDSAAYFCASSDRVQPQHFGDGTRLSIL.

V gene TRBV4-3 combines with J gene TRBJ2-5, with D possibly being TRBD2 (5 bases). The V gene lost 0 bases and the J gene lost 9 bases, with 17 bases spanning the gap. This CDR3 is built from 15 residues. In germline, CDR1 is LGHNA, CDR2 YSLEER. CDR3 sequence (DNA): TGCGCCAGCAGCCAAGATACCACCGGGGAGTCCGCCCAGTACTTC. Residues: CASSQDTTGESAQYF.

The chain employs TRBV19 and TRBJ2-7; D is perhaps TRBD2 (5 bases). This CDR3 region has 13 residues. Trimming removed 6 bases from V and 8 bases from J, with 17 bases in between. Germline values: CDR1 LNHDA, CDR2 SQIVND (reference sequence). In nucleotides, the CDR3 is TGTGCCAGTAGCCCCAGGAGGTCCGGTAAGCAGTACTTC. Amino acids: CASSPRRSGKQYF. The full variable domain, its missing parts supplied by reference TRBV19 and TRBJ2-7, is DGGITQSPKYLFRKEGQNVTLSCEQNLNHDAMYWYRQDPGQGLRLIYYSQIVNDFQKGDIAEGYSVSREKKESFPLTVTSAQKNPTAFYLCASSPRRSGKQYFGPGTRLTVT.

The rearrangement links TRBV6-1 to TRBJ2-5; D remains ambiguous. CDR1 and CDR2 from the germline V gene are MNHNS and SASEGT. V lost 3 bases and J lost 10, with 18 bases in between. This CDR3 spans 14 amino acids. CDR3 nucleotides: TGTGCCAGCAGTGAGGTTGCGGAAGCTTGGATCCAGTACTTC. It yields the protein CASSEVAEAWIQYF.

The genes are TRBV5-1 and TRBJ1-1; D unresolved. Germline V gene lookup returns CDR1 SGHRS and CDR2 YFSETQ. This CDR3 is built from 12 residues. V shed 0 bases and J shed 3 bases, with 3 bases lying between them. The CDR3: CASSLEHTEAFF. The DNA for the CDR3 is TGCGCCAGCAGCTTGGAGCACACTGAAGCTTTCTTT.

The rearrangement joins TRBV14 to TRBJ2-2; 8 bases agree with TRBD1. Per the germline V gene, CDR1 is SGHDN and CDR2 is FVKESK. The ends lost 4 bases at V and 2 bases at J; junction bases unmatched: 6. The CDR3 covers 16 residues. Here the CDR3 DNA reads TGTGCCAGCAGCCCGGTCACAGGGGGTAACACCGGGGAGCTGTTTTTT. The encoded protein is CASSPVTGGNTGELFF. Filled out from reference TRBV14 and TRBJ2-2, the complete variable domain reads EAGVTQFPSHSVIEKGQTVTLRCDPISGHDNLYWYRRVMGKEIKFLLHFVKESKQDESGMPNNRFLAERTGGTYSTLKVQPAELEDSGVYFCASSPVTGGNTGELFFGEGSRLTVL.

The chain couples TRBV4-3 to TRBJ2-7, with D uncertain. V dropped 0 bases and J dropped 2 bases, with 8 bases sitting between them. This CDR3 is built from 14 residues. The germline gives CDR1 LGHNA, CDR2 YSLEER. CDR3: CASSQDRVAYEQYF. The CDR3 bases are TGCGCCAGCAGCCAAGATCGGGTCGCCTACGAGCAGTACTTC.

The J gene is TRBJ2-1, the V gene TRBV2; a weak D match, TRBD2 (6 bases). V was clipped by 6 bases and J by 8 bases, with 14 bases between them. The CDR3 consists of 13 residues. Germline-derived CDR1 and CDR2 are SNHLY and FYNNEI. In DNA, the CDR3 is TGTGCCAGCAGCGACTCGGGCGGGGATGAGCAGTTCTTC. Translated: CASSDSGGDEQFF.

The CDR3 protein is CASSRSNRVSYEQYF. The DNA of the CDR3 is TGTGCCAGTAGTAGATCTAACAGGGTCTCCTACGAGCAGTACTTC. This rearrangement joins TRBV19 to TRBJ2-7, with a tentative D call TRBD1 (6 bases). Trimming removed 4 bases at V and 0 bases at J, with 13 bases between. This CDR3 comprises 15 residues. Germline CDR1 LNHDA, CDR2 SQIVND (reference sequence).

The chain carries TRBV7-2 and TRBJ2-5; D call uncertain. V was clipped by 5 bases and J by 0 bases, with 13 bases between them. The CDR3 extends over 15 amino acids. CDR1 is SGHTA and CDR2 is FQGNSA in the germline V gene. CDR3 sequence (DNA): TGTGCCAGCAGCCCTAGATTGGCGAACCAAGAGACCCAGTACTTC. Translating it yields CASSPRLANQETQYF.

In its sample, this clone was seen once. The J gene is TRBJ1-1, the V gene TRBV9; no clear D gene. Germline CDR1 SGDLS, CDR2 YYNGEE. The CDR3 length is 14 residues. The V and J ends lost 3 bases and 1 base respectively, with 10 bases between them. The CDR3 is CASSAGTRNTEAFF. DNA of the CDR3: TGTGCCAGCAGCGCGGGAACCCGGAACACTGAAGCTTTCTTT.

This chain links TRBV19 with TRBJ2-7; 8 nucleotides agree with TRBD1. The CDR3 has 15 residues. Germline-derived CDR1 and CDR2 are LNHDA and SQIVND (reference sequence). With V trimmed by 5 bases and J by 1 base, 7 bases remained unmatched. CDR3 in DNA: TGTGCCAGTAGTCAATACAGGGGGAGTTCCTACGAGCAGTACTTC. It yields the protein CASSQYRGSSYEQYF. Supplemented by reference TRBV19 and TRBJ2-7, the full variable domain reads DGGITQSPKYLFRKEGQNVTLSCEQNLNHDAMYWYRQDPGQGLRLIYYSQIVNDFQKGDIAEGYSVSREKKESFPLTVTSAQKNPTAFYLCASSQYRGSSYEQYFGPGTRLTVT.

The chain links TRBV7-2 to TRBJ2-7, with D uncertain. CDR1 SGHTA and CDR2 FQGNSA come from the germline V gene. This CDR3 is 13 amino acids long. Trimming took off 6 bases at V and 1 base at J, with 10 bases between the two ends. Here the CDR3 reads CASSYTNSYEQYF. The CDR3 nucleotides are TGTGCCAGCAGTTATACAAATTCCTACGAGCAGTACTTC.